These T cell receptor beta chains were read from a single sample in a study of neurological immune-mediated disorders. From the 5' RACE reads, TCRdb called clonotypes with MiXCR, one entry per CDR3 protein. The table has approximately 47,000 distinct CDR3 sequences, roughly 14% seen once; the top ten hold over 10%. Sequenced material: PBMCs. The receptors shown here come from a man under 40 in good health. Both conserved end residues are part of each CDR3. The order of the fields is D gene, V gene, CDR3 protein. The D gene is left open where the match is weak.

TRBD1 TRBV20-1 CSARDPGTDEKLFF
TRBD2 TRBV6-5 CASRSLAGVPIYEQYF
- TRBV28 CASSLYQGRNEQFF
TRBD2 TRBV12-3/TRBV12-4 CASSLASVAGVTQYF
- TRBV12-3/TRBV12-4 CASRSREGAREQYF
- TRBV7-2 CASTIQIEQFF
- TRBV27 CASSSGHLQGYTF
- TRBV29-1 CSVWADSGNTIYF
- TRBV2 CASSVGSFADTQYF
- TRBV7-9 CASSLRVDTQYF
- TRBV20-1 CSARGLQGNTEAFF
- TRBV28 CASSRNDRVYEQYF
- TRBV18 CASSPPGLTNEQFF
- TRBV3-1 CASGGPPDTQYF
- TRBV5-1 CASSFGTGGQETQYF
TRBD1 TRBV5-1 CASSFGGQGETQYF
TRBD1 TRBV11-1 CASTRDRTSGETQYF
TRBD1 TRBV5-6 CASSRDGTASYEQYF
- TRBV12-3/TRBV12-4 CASSSGVRTGELFF
- TRBV7-2 CASSPGVGEWEQYF
- TRBV28 CASNPTGSLSGANVLTF
TRBD2 TRBV20-1 CSARPPSRSGSFYEQYF
- TRBV20-1 CSANEVEEQFF
- TRBV24-1 CATSADSVGSIYEQYF
- TRBV10-3 CAISDASSYEQYF
- TRBV5-1 CASSLNLQTFSGANVLTF
- TRBV20-1 CSARDKLSYEQYF
- TRBV20-1 CSARIFGPAKPYEQYF
- TRBV9 CASSPQENSPLHF
TRBD2 TRBV28 CASSPPGLLGAFEKQYF
- TRBV5-5 CASSSRLGNYEQYF
TRBD1 TRBV29-1 CSVGGQGAVGYGYTF
TRBD2 TRBV5-1 CASSLGPLAGGFNEQFF
- TRBV6-5 CASSSTAGPQHF
- TRBV6-2/TRBV6-3 CASKSVQSSYEQYF
TRBD1 TRBV20-1 CSSWTGRGYGYTF
- TRBV12-3/TRBV12-4 CASSFLGDTQYF
- TRBV5-1 CASSLDGWSEQYF
- TRBV12-3/TRBV12-4 CASTQGSYEQYF
- TRBV20-1 CSALRQGLQETQYF
TRBD1 TRBV5-1 CASSPGQGADGYTF
- TRBV10-3 CAISDLAPSYQETQYF
TRBD2 TRBV12-3/TRBV12-4 CASSGTSGWNDHFF
TRBD2 TRBV28 CASSLLGGTTSGSYEQYF
- TRBV29-1 CSVEEGDGANVLTF
TRBD2 TRBV5-1 CASSGGTSGRSSYEQYF
- TRBV10-1 CASSEEAGTGELFF
TRBD2 TRBV9 CASSVVLAGYNEQFF
TRBD1 TRBV20-1 CSANNPGQGNTEAFF
TRBD1 TRBV6-2/TRBV6-3 CASSPQGPNQPQHF
- TRBV4-1 CASGLGPQPGEQYF
- TRBV20-1 CSAISISSGANVLTF
- TRBV5-1 CASSSGNSNSPLHF
- TRBV6-4 CASSEGDTGELFF
TRBD2 TRBV5-1 CASSSRTSRYF
TRBD1 TRBV4-1 CASNPSGQDHQPQHF
- TRBV7-9 CASSTRPESYEQYF